The entry below gives a single T cell receptor beta chain sequence along with its context. What it binds is unknown. The sample is drawn from a study of OX40 agonist ivuxolimab in advanced cancers. Study conclusions and caveats: Some patients without response likewise showed low normalized clonal expansion.

The CDR3 covers 14 residues. Trimming stripped 0 bases from V and 6 bases from J, with 12 bases between. CDR1 is PRHDT and CDR2 is FYEKMQ in the germline V gene (reference sequence). The protocol was immunoSEQ multiplex PCR, while the TCRdb copy is restricted to in-frame clones and leaves out a portion. The sample holds roughly 76,000 clones, around 84% seen once. This receptor was obtained from an adult with an advanced solid tumor such as melanoma, head and neck, liver or kidney cancer. This sequence joins TRBV13 and TRBJ2-7; TRBD1 is a possible D gene (6 bases). The sample consisted of CD4+ or CD8+ T cells sorted from blood, taken in a trial of the OX40 agonist ivuxolimab. CDR3 nucleotides: TGTGCCAGCAGCTTAGGCAGGGGCGCGGGCGAGCAGTACGTC. Protein sequence: CASSLGRGAGEQYV.